The following is a TCR beta chain sequence with its context. Its antigen is not known. This record comes from a study of cytomegalovirus exposure and HLA in healthy donors. Study-wide context: The study placed about 81% of its approximately 430 genotyped donors in the Caucasian-associated ancestry cluster.

General observations from the study: According to a later analysis, most TCR beta chains associated with CMV appeared HLA-restricted.

Per germline, CDR1 MNHEY and CDR2 SVGAGI. The V segment lost 5 bases and the J segment 6 bases; nucleotides outside the gene matches: 6. The CDR3 runs 13 residues. PCR amplification relied on 60 Vbeta primers (plus 13 Jbeta primers). The data were produced by immunoSEQ multiplex PCR, yet TCRdb's version contains in-frame clones alone and is incomplete. The table lists roughly 90,000 clones, 78% of them singletons. The TCR comes from a woman in her thirties or forties in good health and CMV-seropositive. The chain uses TRBV6-5 and TRBJ1-1, with TRBD1 matching 7 bases. Sequences were obtained from PBMCs. CDR3 sequence (DNA): TGTGCCAGCAGTCGAGGGGGCCGGGCTGAAGCTTTCTTT. It codes for CASSRGGRAEAFF.